The 7 T cell receptor beta chains below were found in one sample sequenced in a study of T cells after yellow fever vaccination. TCRdb analysed the 5' RACE reads with MiXCR anew, one entry per CDR3 protein. Of some 350,000 distinct CDR3 sequences in the sample, around 6.5% were seen once. The material sequenced was PBMCs, taken 5 days after the yellow fever booster vaccination. The receptors derive from a man aged 25 to 45 who received the YFV17D yellow fever vaccine.

This clonotype has a handful of counts. The chain is built from TRBV30 and TRBJ1-6; perhaps TRBD1 as D (5 bases). CDR1 and CDR2 (germline): GTSNPN, SVGIG (reference sequence). The CDR3 contains 13 residues. V lost 8 bases and J lost 9, with 17 bases in between. The CDR3 sequence: CAAVLAGTSPLHF. CDR3 sequence (DNA): TGTGCCGCCGTCCTGGCAGGGACTTCACCCCTCCACTTT.

This chain connects TRBV12-3 or TRBV12-4 to TRBJ1-5; D gene unclear. The V end was cut by 5 bases, the J end by 5 bases, with 7 bases between. CDR3 length: 12 amino acids. The CDR3 protein is CASSDRDQPQHF. The CDR3 DNA reads TGTGCCAGCAGTGACCGGGATCAGCCCCAGCATTTT.

This chain connects TRBV15 to TRBJ2-7, with D tentatively TRBD2 (5 bases). Deletions cut 0 bases from V and 3 bases from J, with 9 bases between. Germline CDR1 reads LNHNV; CDR2 reads YYDKDF (reference sequence). The CDR3 spans 14 residues. CDR3 region: CATSRDRGIYEQYF. The CDR3 region has the DNA TGTGCCACCAGCAGAGATAGAGGGATCTACGAGCAGTACTTC.

This clonotype has at least ten counts. This chain connects TRBV12-3 or TRBV12-4 to TRBJ2-6, with TRBD2 matching over 9 bases. This CDR3 has 18 amino acids. The J segment lost 4 bases and the V segment lost 4 bases, leaving 11 bases of the junction unmatched. The CDR3 coding sequence is TGTGCCAGCAGTTGGGCCCTAGCGGGAAGTGGAGGGGCCAACGTCCTGACTTTC. Translation gives CASSWALAGSGGANVLTF.

The CDR3 reads CSAPPRGRSSYEQYF. CDR3 nucleotide sequence: TGCAGTGCGCCCCCTCGGGGAAGGAGCTCCTACGAGCAGTACTTC. The chain links TRBV20-1 to TRBJ2-7; a weak D match, TRBD2 (5 bases). The germline V gene encodes CDR1 DFQATT and CDR2 SNEGSKA (reference sequence). V gave up 6 bases and J gave up 0 bases, with 18 bases separating them. This CDR3 is 15 amino acids long.

This clonotype has ten or more counts. V gene TRBV7-9 combines with J gene TRBJ2-1; TRBD2 aligns across 7 bases. CDR1 SEHNR and CDR2 FQNEAQ come from the germline V gene (reference sequence). Germline trimming cut 5 bases from V and 2 bases from J; bases unmatched to any gene: 6. The CDR3 consists of 15 residues. For the CDR3, the DNA is TGTGCCAGCAGCCTTCCTAGCGGTCCCTACAATGAGCAGTTCTTC. This gives the protein CASSLPSGPYNEQFF.

In this sample, this clonotype turned up a few times. The rearrangement links TRBV20-1 to TRBJ2-1; D remains ambiguous. Germline V gene sequence: CDR1 DFQATT, CDR2 SNEGSKA (reference sequence). This CDR3 is built from 14 residues. Trimming stripped 1 base from V and 7 bases from J, with 14 bases between. The CDR3 nucleotides read TGCAGTGCTAGAGTGATCGGAGTGGGGAATGAGCAGTTCTTC. Translated: CSARVIGVGNEQFF.